A single sample is the source of the 17 T cell receptor beta chains below, sequenced in a study of T-cell memory formation after mild COVID-19. TCRdb reanalysed the 5' RACE reads using MiXCR and keeps one entry per CDR3 protein. The sample gives about 58,000 distinct CDR3 sequences, approximately 30% of which show up once; approximately 43% is in the top ten. Sequencing input: PBMCs or a T cell subset sorted from them (not recorded which). The receptors stem from a man younger than 30 who had mild COVID-19 (a few samples of this study predate the infection). Cell type and time point are not known.

In this sample, this clonotype turned up a few times. The chain recombines TRBV12-3 or TRBV12-4 with TRBJ2-2; 8 bases fit TRBD1. The V and J ends lost 5 bases and 5 bases, in that order; junction bases with no gene match: 10. The CDR3 consists of 16 residues. In DNA form, the CDR3 reads TGTGCCAGCAGTCAGACCAGGACAGGGCCGACCGGGGAGCTGTTTTTT. Translating gives CASSQTRTGPTGELFF.

This rearrangement joins TRBV5-6 to TRBJ2-1, with D perhaps matching TRBD1 (5 bases). This CDR3 comprises 15 residues. Germline V gene data show CDR1 as SGHDT and CDR2 as YYEEEE. The germline V and J ends were trimmed by 6 bases and 0 bases, with 13 bases remaining between them. In DNA form, the CDR3 reads TGTGCCAGCATCCAGGGCGCGCACTCCTACAATGAGCAGTTCTTC. It is translated as CASIQGAHSYNEQFF.

This clonotype has just a few counts. This chain uses TRBV28 with TRBJ2-2; weak D call: TRBD1 (6 bases). Deletions cut 6 bases from V and 5 bases from J, with 25 bases between. Germline assignment: CDR1 MDHEN and CDR2 SYDVKM. The CDR3 has 18 residues. The DNA of the CDR3 is TGTGCCAGCAGAGCCGTCACGGGACAACCGAGGGGGACCGGGGAGCTGTTTTTT. Amino acids: CASRAVTGQPRGTGELFF.

This clonotype showed up just a few times. This chain joins TRBV5-1 and TRBJ2-5; 11 nucleotides align to TRBD1. V gave up 3 bases and J gave up 5 bases; unmatched junction bases: 12. The CDR3 is 17 residues long. Germline values: CDR1 SGHRS, CDR2 YFSETQ. The CDR3 bases are TGCGCCAGCAGCTGGACTCCCCCGGGACAGGGGGGTGAGACCCAGTACTTC. Protein sequence: CASSWTPPGQGGETQYF.

The V and J genes are TRBV27 and TRBJ2-7; 12 nucleotides align to TRBD2. After removal of 4 bases from V and 2 bases from J, the junction contained 6 bases not matched to a gene. Germline lookup yields CDR1 MNHEY and CDR2 SMNVEV (reference sequence). The CDR3 loop spans 16 amino acids. DNA of the CDR3: TGTGCCAGCAGTTCCCGACTAGCGGGGGTTCCCTACGAGCAGTACTTC. This encodes CASSSRLAGVPYEQYF.

This rearrangement joins TRBV27 to TRBJ1-4, with D tentatively TRBD1 (5 bases). The CDR3 spans 13 residues. The germline gives CDR1 MNHEY, CDR2 SMNVEV (reference sequence). The germline V and J ends were trimmed by 6 bases and 3 bases, with 8 bases remaining between them. CDR3 amino acids: CASRRGSNEKLFF. The CDR3 nucleotides read TGTGCCAGCAGACGGGGCTCTAATGAAAAACTGTTTTTT.

Ten or more counts support this clonotype. This chain uses TRBV10-3 with TRBJ2-1; D unresolved. The CDR3 consists of 12 residues. With 0 bases removed from V and 8 bases from J, the gap between germline ends came to 5 bases. The germline CDR1 and CDR2 sequences are ENHRY and SYGVKD. This CDR3 is CAISESIYEQFF. The DNA for the CDR3 is TGTGCCATCAGTGAGTCGATTTATGAGCAGTTCTTC.

The chain recombines TRBV27 with TRBJ2-5, with TRBD1 matching over 11 bases. J was trimmed by 5 bases and V by 5 bases; bases with no gene match: 7. CDR3 size: 15 residues. Germline loops: CDR1 MNHEY, CDR2 SMNVEV (reference sequence). The CDR3 here is CASSPGQGAFETQYF. The CDR3 DNA reads TGTGCCAGCAGTCCCGGACAGGGGGCGTTTGAGACCCAGTACTTC.

This chain links TRBV6-2 or TRBV6-3 with TRBJ2-7, with D tentatively TRBD2 (5 bases). Germline V lookup: CDR1 MNHEY, CDR2 SVGEGT. The V end lost 4 bases, the J end lost 4 bases, and 11 bases lay between the germline ends. The CDR3 runs 13 residues. DNA of the CDR3: TGTGCCAGCAGTTTAACGCGGGCGTACGAGCAGTACTTC. It specifies CASSLTRAYEQYF.

This clonotype was detected only a few times. This sequence joins TRBV29-1 and TRBJ2-7; a possible D gene is TRBD2 (6 bases). This CDR3 spans 14 amino acids. The ends were cut back, 1 base at V and 2 bases at J, with 12 bases in the middle. Germline V gene lookup returns CDR1 SQVTM and CDR2 ANQGSEA. CDR3 in amino acids: CSVEGGGETYEQYF. The DNA for the CDR3 is TGCAGCGTTGAAGGAGGAGGGGAGACCTACGAGCAGTACTTC.

The V call is TRBV12-3 or TRBV12-4, the J call TRBJ1-2; D may be TRBD1 (6 bases). The CDR3 is 15 residues long. V was cut by 3 bases and J by 2 bases, with 13 bases left in between. CDR3 nucleotide sequence: TGTGCCAGCAGTTTTGACTGGGACACAAACTATGGCTACACCTTC. This gives the protein CASSFDWDTNYGYTF.

The CDR3 DNA is TGTGCCAGCAGCGACCGGGACAGGCTCCTTAATACGCAGTATTTT. Protein: CASSDRDRLLNTQYF. The genes are TRBV9 and TRBJ2-3; 8 positions agree with TRBD1. CDR1 SGDLS and CDR2 YYNGEE come from the germline V gene. After removal of 3 bases from V and 7 bases from J, the junction contained 10 bases not matched to a gene. The CDR3 totals 15 residues.

This clonotype was seen ten or more times. The CDR3 DNA reads as TGCGCCAGCAGCCAAGAGAGTGGGGGTGGCATGAACACTGAAGCTTTCTTT. Translating gives CASSQESGGGMNTEAFF. The V gene is TRBV4-1, the J gene TRBJ1-1, with D maybe TRBD1 (5 bases). Germline assignment: CDR1 MGHRA and CDR2 YSYEKL. The V end lost 0 bases, the J end lost 0 bases, and 14 bases lay between the germline ends. The CDR3 has 17 residues.

This chain uses TRBV2 with TRBJ1-1; D is perhaps TRBD1 (5 bases). CDR1 and CDR2 (germline): SNHLY, FYNNEI. The CDR3 length is 11 residues. Deletions cut 11 bases from V and 2 bases from J, with 9 bases between. CDR3 coding DNA: TGTGCCGTTAGGGGTAACACTGAAGCTTTCTTT. Its protein is CAVRGNTEAFF. The full variable domain, rest sourced from reference TRBV2 and TRBJ1-1, is EPEVTQTPSHQVTQMGQEVILRCVPISNHLYFYWYRQILGQKVEFLVSFYNNEISEKSEIFDDQFSVERPDGSNFTLKIRSTKLEDSAMYFCAVRGNTEAFFGQGTRLTVV.

This clonotype has a handful of counts. V is TRBV15 and J is TRBJ2-7, with a possible D match to TRBD1 (6 bases). Germline CDR1 is LNHNV and CDR2 is YYDKDF (reference sequence). The CDR3 is 14 residues long. Trimming pared 5 bases from V and 2 bases from J, leaving 13 bases between. The CDR3 sequence: CATSQGTRTYEQYV. The CDR3 DNA sequence: TGTGCCACCAGCCAGGGGACAAGAACCTACGAGCAGTACGTC.

This clonotype was observed a few times. V usage is TRBV7-3 and J usage is TRBJ2-1, with TRBD1 identical over 12 bases. This CDR3 spans 16 amino acids. In germline, CDR1 is SGHTA, CDR2 FQGTGA. J lost 7 bases, V lost 5 bases, and 9 bases had no gene match. The CDR3 coding sequence is TGTGCCAGCAGCGCCCCGGGGGACAGGGGGCAGAATGAGCAGTTCTTC. The encoded protein is CASSAPGDRGQNEQFF.

This clonotype was recorded a few times. The DNA for the CDR3 is TGCAGTGCTAGATGGACGGAATCCTACGAGCAGTACTTC. Its translation: CSARWTESYEQYF. The rearrangement uses TRBV20-1 and TRBJ2-7; D is ambiguous. CDR3 size: 13 residues. Germline V gene sequence: CDR1 DFQATT, CDR2 SNEGSKA (reference sequence). V lost 2 bases to trimming and J lost 1 base, with 9 bases between them.